Listed below are T cell receptor beta chains from one sample, sequenced in a study of cytomegalovirus exposure and HLA in healthy donors. Sequencing was performed with immunoSEQ multiplex PCR; in TCRdb, only in-frame clones are kept and a portion is missing. Of fewer than 200,000 clones in the sample, more than 70% are singletons; the top ten hold 1.5%. The sequencing sample was made of PBMCs. The receptors here all came from a girl between 10 and 17 years old in good health and CMV-seronegative. Both conserved end residues are part of each CDR3. Fields, in order: J gene, clone size, D gene, V gene, CDR3 protein, CDR3 DNA. D genes are given only for firm matches. Clone sizes are given selectively: once, few, many, or a class where the clone is expanded.

>TRBJ1-2|-|-|TRBV6-6
CASSYSIGGPVYGYTF
TGTGCCAGCAGTTACTCGATCGGCGGCCCTGTCTATGGCTACACCTTC
>TRBJ2-1|-|-|TRBV6-5
CASSYSPPSSYNEQFF
TGTGCCAGCAGTTACTCTCCCCCTAGCTCCTACAATGAGCAGTTCTTC
>TRBJ1-1|few|-|TRBV2
CASVVGQGINTEAFF
TGTGCCAGCGTTGTAGGCCAGGGTATAAACACTGAAGCTTTCTTT
>TRBJ2-7|-|TRBD1|TRBV18
CACSPTRQGTPREQYF
TGTGCCTGCTCACCCACTCGACAGGGGACGCCGCGGGAGCAGTACTTC
>TRBJ1-5|-|TRBD1|TRBV7-9
CASSAGGVQPQHF
TGTGCCAGCAGCGCAGGGGGCGTACAGCCCCAGCATTTT
>TRBJ2-7|-|-|TRBV7-6
CASSLEPGGGEQYF
TGTGCCAGCAGCTTAGAACCAGGAGGTGGCGAGCAGTACTTC
>TRBJ1-5|-|-|TRBV19
CASREQGSQPQHF
TGTGCCAGTAGGGAACAGGGCTCTCAGCCCCAGCATTTT
>TRBJ1-1|-|-|TRBV19
CASSIGAGPEAFF
TGTGCCAGTAGTATTGGGGCAGGCCCTGAAGCTTTCTTT
>TRBJ2-2|-|TRBD2|TRBV30
CAWTGLARFANTGELFF
TGTGCCTGGACTGGACTAGCGAGGTTCGCGAACACCGGGGAGCTGTTTTTT
>TRBJ1-5|once|-|TRBV2
CASGGGAQPQHF
TGTGCCAGCGGAGGGGGGGCTCAGCCCCAGCATTTT
>TRBJ1-4|few|TRBD1|TRBV5-6
CASSYPGQGATNEKLFF
TGTGCCAGCAGCTACCCGGGACAGGGCGCAACTAATGAAAAACTGTTTTTT
>TRBJ2-1|few|TRBD2|TRBV29-1
CSVGPLAGSYNEQFF
TGCAGCGTGGGGCCTCTAGCGGGATCCTACAATGAGCAGTTCTTC
>TRBJ1-6|-|TRBD1|TRBV18
CASSPDRESPLHF
TGTGCCAGCTCACCAGACAGGGAATCACCCCTCCACTTT
>TRBJ1-1|-|-|TRBV18
CASSPTILQVNTEAFF
TGTGCCAGCTCCCCGACGATCCTCCAGGTCAACACTGAAGCTTTCTTT
>TRBJ1-4|-|TRBD1|TRBV5-1
CASSPTATGAEEKLFF
TGCGCCAGCAGTCCCACTGCGACAGGGGCGGAGGAAAAACTGTTTTTT
>TRBJ2-7|-|-|TRBV4-1
CASSHQGRMDEQYF
TGCGCCAGCAGCCACCAGGGGCGGATGGATGAGCAGTACTTC
>TRBJ2-7|-|TRBD1|TRBV9
CASSVGTGSDEQYF
TGTGCCAGCAGCGTAGGGACAGGGAGCGACGAGCAGTACTTC
>TRBJ2-3|-|TRBD1|TRBV11-2
CASSPRQGQTTDTQYF
TGTGCCAGCAGCCCGAGACAGGGCCAAACCACAGATACGCAGTATTTT
>TRBJ1-5|-|TRBD1|TRBV18
CASSQFKAGQGVGNQPQHF
TGTGCCAGCTCACAATTCAAAGCCGGACAGGGAGTCGGCAATCAGCCCCAGCATTTT
>TRBJ2-5|-|-|TRBV2
CASSLRQTQETQYF
TGTGCCAGCAGTTTACGACAAACTCAAGAGACCCAGTACTTC
>TRBJ2-6|few|-|TRBV5-4
CASSFGISGANVLTF
TGTGCCAGCAGCTTCGGGATCTCTGGGGCCAACGTCCTGACTTTC
>TRBJ1-4|-|TRBD1|TRBV6-1
CASSEAQAGGEKLFF
TGTGCCAGCAGTGAAGCGCAGGCAGGGGGTGAAAAACTGTTTTTT
>TRBJ2-1|-|TRBD2|TRBV19
CASSIENSGAYNEQFF
TGTGCCAGTAGTATAGAGAATAGCGGGGCGTACAATGAGCAGTTCTTC
>TRBJ1-1|-|TRBD1|TRBV6-6
CASRDRAGNTEAFF
TGTGCCAGCAGAGACAGGGCAGGGAATACTGAAGCTTTCTTT